This T cell receptor (beta chain) was sequenced in a study of OX40 agonist ivuxolimab in advanced cancers. About the research overall: Dose-escalation patients' cancers were hepatocellular carcinoma, melanoma, renal cell or head and neck cancer. Three partial responders included one hepatocellular carcinoma patient and two cutaneous melanoma patients.

Anyone with autoimmune disease history or systemic immunosuppression was excluded. Germline assignment: CDR1 KGHSH and CDR2 LQKENI. Trimming stripped 2 bases from V and 0 bases from J, with 10 bases between. The CDR3 covers 15 residues. Sequenced by immunoSEQ multiplex PCR; TCRdb stores in-frame clones only, minus some. Here the sample spans roughly 67,000 clones, roughly 90% being singletons. Study-level results: CD8+ T cells averaged more expanded clones than CD4+.

Worth noting for this clone: Its antigen is still unknown.

The chain uses TRBV18 and TRBJ1-1; no definite D call. Sequencing was performed on CD4+ or CD8+ T cells sorted from blood, taken in a trial of the OX40 agonist ivuxolimab. The receptor was isolated from an adult with an advanced solid tumor such as melanoma, head and neck, liver or kidney cancer. CDR3 amino acids: CASSPARAMNTEAFF. CDR3 DNA: TGTGCCAGCTCACCAGCGCGGGCCATGAACACTGAAGCTTTCTTT.